A selection of T cell receptor beta chains follows, all from one sample in a study of PD-L1 blockade in urothelial cancer. Produced via immunoSEQ multiplex PCR; TCRdb's table is partial and in-frame only. This sample has 120,000 or so clones, with more than 75% found just once. This material consisted of PBMCs, taken around atezolizumab (anti-PD-L1) treatment. The receptors derive from a man aged 50-60 years with urothelial cancer. Both conserved end residues are part of each CDR3. The D gene is left open where the match is weak.

j_gene,v_gene,d_gene,CDR3aa,CDR3nt
TRBJ1-1,TRBV16,-,CASSQFRGRGSHTEAFF,TGTGCCAGCAGCCAATTCCGGGGGCGGGGGTCACACACTGAAGCTTTCTTT
TRBJ2-5,TRBV15,TRBD2,CATSPIRLAGETQYF,TGTGCCACCAGTCCGATTCGCCTAGCGGGTGAGACCCAGTACTTC
TRBJ2-7,TRBV28,-,CASSLTQGRTYEQYF,TGTGCCAGCAGTTTAACACAGGGCAGAACCTACGAGCAGTACTTC
TRBJ1-2,TRBV18,-,CASSPQGNYGYTF,TGTGCCAGCTCACCACAGGGGAACTATGGCTACACCTTC
TRBJ2-3,TRBV7-7,TRBD2,CASSLGLAGSDTQYF,TGTGCTAGCAGCTTAGGACTAGCGGGCTCAGATACGCAGTATTTT
TRBJ2-2,TRBV9,TRBD2,CASSPEGYFRGRGTGELFF,TGTGCCAGCAGCCCAGAAGGTTATTTCCGGGGGAGGGGCACCGGGGAGCTGTTTTTT
TRBJ2-7,TRBV10-3,-,CAIRDRRNEQYF,TGTGCCATCAGGGACAGAAGAAACGAGCAGTACTTC
TRBJ2-5,TRBV4-2,TRBD2,CASSQGLADKGTQYF,TGTGCCAGCAGCCAAGGACTAGCGGATAAAGGGACCCAGTACTTC
TRBJ1-3,TRBV6-5,-,CASSYDTFSGNTIYF,TGTGCCAGCAGTTACGACACCTTCTCTGGAAACACCATATATTTT
TRBJ2-1,TRBV19,-,CASSIERGSYNEQFF,TGTGCCAGTAGTATAGAGAGAGGCAGCTACAATGAGCAGTTCTTC
TRBJ2-7,TRBV28,TRBD2,CASSFVAGNSYEQYF,TGTGCCAGCAGTTTTGTAGCGGGGAACTCCTACGAGCAGTACTTC
TRBJ2-1,TRBV28,TRBD1,CASSLETGEDEQFF,TGTGCCAGCAGTTTGGAGACAGGGGAGGATGAGCAGTTCTTC
TRBJ2-7,TRBV27,TRBD1,CASSPRQGRYEQYF,TGTGCCAGCAGTCCCCGACAGGGTCGGTACGAGCAGTACTTC